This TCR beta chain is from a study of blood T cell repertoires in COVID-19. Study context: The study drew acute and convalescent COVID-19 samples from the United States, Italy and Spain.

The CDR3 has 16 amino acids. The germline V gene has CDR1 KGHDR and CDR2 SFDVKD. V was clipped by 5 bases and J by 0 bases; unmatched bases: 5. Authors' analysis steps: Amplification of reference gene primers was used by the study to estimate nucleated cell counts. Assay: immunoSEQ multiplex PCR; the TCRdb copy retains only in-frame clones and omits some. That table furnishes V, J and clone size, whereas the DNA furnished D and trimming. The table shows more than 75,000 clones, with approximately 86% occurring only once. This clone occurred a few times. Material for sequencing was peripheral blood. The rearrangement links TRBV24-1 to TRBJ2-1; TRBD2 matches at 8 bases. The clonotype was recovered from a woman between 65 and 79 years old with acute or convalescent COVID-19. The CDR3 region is CATSGLARSSYNEQFF. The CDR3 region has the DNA TGTGCCACCAGTGGACTAGCGCGAAGCTCCTACAATGAGCAGTTCTTC.